These T cell receptor beta chains were read from a single sample in a study of CD8+CD57+ T cells in acquired aplastic anemia. TCRdb independently ran MiXCR on the reads; one entry per CDR3 protein. The sample includes around 150,000 distinct CDR3 sequences, roughly 40% seen only once; the top ten take 1.1%. Sequencing was carried out using sorted CD4+, CD8+, or CD8+CD57+ T cells (not recorded which) from PBMCs. Receptors originate from a human donor in good health. Both conserved end residues are part of each CDR3. The D gene is left open where the match is weak. The size entry is marked missing in some rows and otherwise reads once, few, many or a size class.

J gene,clone size,D gene,V gene,CDR3 protein,CDR3 DNA
TRBJ2-3,many,TRBD2,TRBV12-3/TRBV12-4,CASSLALAGGLADTQYF,TGTGCCAGCAGTTTAGCACTAGCGGGAGGGCTGGCAGATACGCAGTATTTT
TRBJ1-4,many,.,TRBV5-1,CASSQGATNEKLFF,TGCGCCAGCAGCCAGGGCGCAACTAATGAAAAACTGTTTTTT
TRBJ2-5,.,TRBD2,TRBV20-1,CSASSSGAYQETQYF,TGCAGTGCTAGTAGTAGCGGGGCGTACCAAGAGACCCAGTACTTC
TRBJ1-2,.,TRBD1,TRBV20-1,CTPGGAHGYTF,TGCACCCCAGGGGGGGCTCACGGCTACACCTTC
TRBJ1-5,many,.,TRBV24-1,CATSGTGQHQPQHF,TGTGCCACCAGTGGAACAGGGCAGCATCAGCCCCAGCATTTT
TRBJ1-4,many,.,TRBV12-3/TRBV12-4,CASSLGTINEKLFF,TGTGCCAGCAGTTTAGGGACGATTAATGAAAAACTGTTTTTT
TRBJ1-1,many,.,TRBV7-9,CASSFYEGTEAFF,TGTGCCAGCAGCTTTTACGAGGGGACTGAAGCTTTCTTT
TRBJ1-5,many,.,TRBV6-1,CASSTAGQPQHF,TGTGCCAGCAGTACAGCGGGACAGCCCCAGCATTTT
TRBJ2-7,many,TRBD2,TRBV15,CATSRGRVGEGSYEQYF,TGTGCCACCAGCAGAGGTCGGGTGGGGGAGGGAAGCTACGAGCAGTACTTC
TRBJ2-4,many,.,TRBV25-1,CASSEYRGGAKNIQYF,TGTGCCAGCAGTGAATACCGTGGCGGAGCGAAAAACATTCAGTACTTC
TRBJ1-1,.,.,TRBV20-1,CSARDYALGETEAFF,TGCAGTGCTAGAGATTACGCGCTAGGGGAGACTGAAGCTTTCTTT
TRBJ2-2,many,TRBD2,TRBV5-1,CASSLVPAGAANTGELFF,TGCGCCAGCAGCTTGGTTCCAGCGGGAGCCGCGAACACCGGGGAGCTGTTTTTT
TRBJ2-7,few,.,TRBV7-9,CASSLEYTSYEQYF,TGTGCCAGCAGCTTAGAGTACACCTCCTACGAGCAGTACTTC
TRBJ2-3,many,TRBD2,TRBV2,CASSVRGTDTQYF,TGTGCCAGCAGTGTGCGGGGGACAGATACGCAGTATTTT
TRBJ1-2,.,TRBD1,TRBV9,CASSATYRGLGGYTF,TGTGCCAGCAGCGCGACGTACAGGGGGCTAGGGGGCTACACCTTC
TRBJ2-7,.,.,TRBV4-3,CASSQEAGGTIYEQYF,TGCGCCAGCAGCCAAGAGGCTGGAGGGACAATCTACGAGCAGTACTTC
TRBJ2-3,few,.,TRBV7-9,CASSSGRPDTQYF,TGTGCCAGCAGCTCGGGGAGGCCAGATACGCAGTATTTT
TRBJ1-1,few,.,TRBV6-4,CASSEQRNTGAFF,TGTGCCAGCAGTGAACAGAGGAACACTGGAGCTTTCTTT
TRBJ1-2,.,TRBD1,TRBV6-1,CASRGQGGYGYTF,TGTGCCAGCAGGGGACAGGGGGGCTATGGCTACACCTTC
TRBJ1-3,many,.,TRBV20-1,CSATTSSGNTIYF,TGCAGTGCTACGACTAGCTCTGGAAACACCATATATTTT
TRBJ1-6,.,TRBD1,TRBV5-1,CASSAGTANSPLHF,TGCGCCAGCAGCGCCGGGACAGCCAATTCACCCCTCCACTTT
TRBJ1-4,.,TRBD1,TRBV15,CATTQGAGMVTNEKLFF,TGTGCCACTACCCAGGGGGCAGGGATGGTAACTAATGAAAAACTGTTTTTT
TRBJ2-7,many,.,TRBV10-1,CASSDGGSASYEQYF,TGCGCCAGCAGTGATGGGGGCTCGGCCAGCTACGAGCAGTACTTC
TRBJ1-4,few,.,TRBV5-6,CASRGTGGSNEKLFF,TGTGCCAGCAGGGGAACGGGGGGCTCTAATGAAAAACTGTTTTTT
TRBJ2-5,once,.,TRBV4-1,CASSQDRDSQETQYF,TGCGCCAGCAGCCAAGATAGGGACTCGCAAGAGACCCAGTACTTC
TRBJ1-6,.,.,TRBV4-3,CASSQESGGSPLHF,TGCGCCAGCAGCCAAGAGTCTGGTGGGTCACCCCTCCACTTT
TRBJ1-2,.,.,TRBV19,CASSIDLEDGSLNYGYTF,TGTGCCAGTAGTATAGATCTAGAGGACGGCAGCCTAAACTATGGCTACACCTTC
TRBJ1-2,.,.,TRBV5-4,CASSPRGSRGYTF,TGTGCCAGCAGCCCAAGGGGCTCCCGGGGCTACACCTTC
TRBJ2-5,few,TRBD2,TRBV24-1,CATSEATSGRAKETQYF,TGTGCCACCAGTGAGGCAACTAGCGGGAGGGCTAAAGAGACCCAGTACTTC
TRBJ1-2,.,.,TRBV20-1,CSAETGEPRGYTF,TGCAGTGCCGAGACGGGGGAGCCTCGCGGCTACACCTTC
TRBJ2-7,many,.,TRBV7-6,CASSKMAPGISYEQYF,TGTGCCAGCAGCAAGATGGCACCCGGAATTTCCTACGAGCAGTACTTC
TRBJ1-4,.,.,TRBV5-1,CASSLNGTPREKLFF,TGCGCCAGCAGCTTAAACGGGACACCCAGGGAAAAACTGTTTTTT
TRBJ1-6,.,.,TRBV7-2,CASSESPQNSPLHF,TGTGCCAGCAGCGAAAGCCCGCAGAATTCACCCCTCCACTTT
TRBJ2-5,once,.,TRBV6-2/TRBV6-3,CAGGHPQETQYF,TGTGCCGGTGGTCATCCTCAAGAGACCCAGTACTTC
TRBJ1-6,.,.,TRBV7-3,CASSLFPSNNSPLHF,TGTGCCAGCAGCTTATTCCCAAGCAACAATTCACCCCTCCACTTT
TRBJ2-7,.,TRBD1,TRBV5-5,CASSVRQGPYEQYF,TGTGCCAGCAGCGTCCGACAGGGGCCCTACGAGCAGTACTTC
TRBJ2-3,.,TRBD2,TRBV20-1,CSQEGLAGGPDTQYF,TGCAGCCAAGAGGGACTAGCGGGGGGGCCAGATACGCAGTATTTT
TRBJ1-1,many,.,TRBV10-1,CASTKGHLNTEAFF,TGCGCCAGCACCAAGGGACACTTGAACACTGAAGCTTTCTTT
TRBJ2-2,.,TRBD2,TRBV13,CASSLPRLAGGHTGELFF,TGTGCCAGCAGCTTACCCCGACTAGCGGGGGGTCATACCGGGGAGCTGTTTTTT
TRBJ2-7,.,TRBD2,TRBV10-3,CAIGTSVSYEQYF,TGTGCCATTGGGACTAGCGTTAGCTACGAGCAGTACTTC
TRBJ2-4,.,.,TRBV12-3/TRBV12-4,CASSLRSAPIGIQYF,TGTGCCAGCAGTTTACGCTCAGCCCCAATCGGCATTCAGTACTTC
TRBJ1-6,many,.,TRBV6-1,CASSPTGLGPNSPLHF,TGTGCCAGCAGTCCGACAGGACTTGGCCCTAATTCACCCCTCCACTTT
TRBJ2-2,many,.,TRBV20-1,CSARDTTYSSTGTGELFF,TGCAGTGCTAGGGATACCACGTATTCGTCCACGGGCACCGGGGAGCTGTTTTTT
TRBJ2-6,.,.,TRBV20-1,CSAPHRESGANVLTF,TGCAGTGCGCCTCACAGGGAGTCTGGGGCCAACGTCCTGACTTTC
TRBJ2-1,.,TRBD2,TRBV6-4,CASSDLGTSGYNEQFF,TGTGCCAGCAGTGACCTCGGGACTAGCGGGTACAATGAGCAGTTCTTC
TRBJ2-3,few,TRBD1,TRBV30,CAWSVPSGGSRDTQYF,TGTGCCTGGAGTGTACCTTCAGGGGGATCCAGGGATACGCAGTATTTT
TRBJ2-7,few,.,TRBV6-5,CASSSSRYEQYF,TGTGCCAGCAGTTCGTCGCGCTACGAGCAGTACTTC
TRBJ2-2,few,.,TRBV30,CAWSSGRTNTGELFF,TGTGCCTGGAGTTCGGGGAGGACGAACACCGGGGAGCTGTTTTTT
TRBJ1-2,.,.,TRBV2,CASTDWGAQNYGYTF,TGTGCCAGCACGGACTGGGGGGCTCAGAACTATGGCTACACCTTC
TRBJ1-6,.,.,TRBV19,CASSMALESPLHF,TGTGCCAGTAGTATGGCATTGGAGTCACCCCTCCACTTT